This TCR beta chain appears in the sequencing data of a study of blood T cell repertoires in COVID-19. Study summary: Researchers got acute and convalescent COVID-19 samples from the United States, Italy and Spain.

CDR1 and CDR2 from the germline V gene are SGHRS and YFSETQ. The CDR3 extends over 15 amino acids. Trimming took 0 bases from V and 3 from J; bases not matched to a gene: 6. This clone was found a few times. Authors' analysis steps: Amplified reference gene primers provided the basis for estimating nucleated cell counts. Sequencing used immunoSEQ multiplex PCR; TCRdb keeps in-frame clones, though not all of them. The DNA was the basis for D and trimming; V, J and clone size are from that table. The sample has roughly 110,000 clones, 76% seen once; the top ten hold 6.2%. The TCR was taken from a man older than 75 with COVID-19, enrolled during active disease. The rearrangement joins TRBV5-1 to TRBJ2-7; 7 bases align to TRBD2. Sequences were obtained from peripheral blood. CDR3 nucleotides: TGCGCCAGCAGCTTGGACCTAGCGGTACTCTACGAGCAGTACTTC. This sequence encodes CASSLDLAVLYEQYF. Together with reference TRBV5-1 and TRBJ2-7, the CDR3 gives the full variable domain: KAGVTQTPRYLIKTRGQQVTLSCSPISGHRSVSWYQQTPGQGLQFLFEYFSETQRNKGNFPGRFSGRQFSNSRSEMNVSTLELGDSALYLCASSLDLAVLYEQYFGPGTRLTVT.